This T cell receptor (beta chain) is from a study of cytomegalovirus exposure and HLA in healthy donors. General observations from the study: In terms of immune exposure information, only CMV serostatus was available. In a later analysis, a genetic analysis reported fewer productive-TCR N-insertions in an Asian-associated ancestry cluster than the cohort average.

CDR1 is SGHTA and CDR2 is FQGNSA in the germline V gene. Losses at the gene ends were 1 base for V and 8 bases for J; bases not matched to a gene: 3. This CDR3 has 13 residues. Concerning this clone: What it binds is not known.

Amplification used 60 Vbeta primers and 13 Jbeta primers. The assay was immunoSEQ multiplex PCR, and TCRdb's table has in-frame clones only and misses some. The data contain 90,000 to 150,000 clones, approximately 72% of them singletons. V usage is TRBV7-2 and J usage is TRBJ1-2; 8 bases are shared with TRBD1. The receptor's source is a woman aged 40 to 55 in good health and CMV-seropositive. Sequencing was performed on PBMCs. The CDR3 DNA sequence: TGTGCCAGCAGCTTAGGGACAGGGCGGGGCTACACCTTC. It yields the protein CASSLGTGRGYTF. Full variable domain (outside the CDR3, taken from reference TRBV7-2 and TRBJ1-2): GAGVSQSPSNKVTEKGKDVELRCDPISGHTALYWYRQSLGQGLEFLIYFQGNSAPDKSGLPSDRFSAERTGGSVSTLTIQRTQQEDSAVYLCASSLGTGRGYTFGSGTRLTVV.